The 22 T cell receptor beta chains reported below all come from one sample, sequenced in a study of cytomegalovirus exposure and HLA in healthy donors. Use of 60 Vbeta and 13 Jbeta primers characterized the PCR. Assay: immunoSEQ multiplex PCR; the TCRdb copy retains only in-frame clones and omits some. Of 150,000 to 200,000 clones in the sample, around 68% were seen once. The sequencing input was PBMCs. The receptors here all came from a man over 45 in good health and CMV-seronegative.

V and J are TRBV6-6 and TRBJ1-1; unclear D gene. The germline gives CDR1 MNHNY, CDR2 SVGAGI (reference sequence). V was clipped by 4 bases and J by 7 bases, with 13 bases between them. This CDR3 region has 13 residues. The CDR3 here is CASSSPVAGEAFF. The CDR3 region has the DNA TGTGCCAGCAGTTCCCCTGTGGCAGGTGAAGCTTTCTTT.

CDR3 bases: TGCGCCAGCAGCCTGACAGGGGGCACTGAAGCTTTCTTT. Translation gives CASSLTGGTEAFF. The chain recombines TRBV4-3 with TRBJ1-1, with 9 bases that match TRBD1. Germline CDR1 is LGHNA and CDR2 is YSLEER. V lost 4 bases and J lost 4; bases outside the gene matches: 1. This CDR3 is built from 13 residues.

As concerns this clone: The germline gene is not matched at one end of the junction; a read error may be the cause. This chain joins TRBV11-2 and TRBJ2-4, with D tentatively TRBD1 (5 bases). Germline V gene data show CDR1 as SGHAT and CDR2 as FQNNGV. This CDR3 comprises 15 residues. The CDR3 sequence: CASSLFTGAQNIQYF. Written as DNA, the CDR3 is TGTGCCAGCAGTCTCTTCACAGGAGCCCAAAACATTCAGTACTTC.

The chain carries TRBV6-1 and TRBJ2-3; 7 bases map to TRBD1. The junction had 9 bases not matched to a gene; V was cut back by 2 bases and J by 4 bases. Germline lookup yields CDR1 MNHNS and CDR2 SASEGT. This CDR3 has 16 residues. Written as DNA, the CDR3 is TGTGCCAGCAGTGAACTCAGGACAGGTGGGGCAGATACGCAGTATTTT. This translates into CASSELRTGGADTQYF.

The V call is TRBV15, the J call TRBJ2-3, with TRBD2 matching 8 bases. V shed 7 bases, J shed 1 base, and the junction held 4 bases outside the gene matches. CDR3 length equals 14 residues. Looked up from germline, CDR1 is LNHNV and CDR2 is YYDKDF (reference sequence). CDR3 DNA: TGTGCCACCACCCGGCGGGGGGGCACAGATACGCAGTATTTT. Amino acid sequence: CATTRRGGTDTQYF.

The chain couples TRBV18 to TRBJ2-7, with TRBD1 matching over 9 bases. This CDR3 spans 16 amino acids. Germline-derived CDR1 and CDR2 are KGHSH and LQKENI. With V trimmed by 4 bases and J by 4 bases, 11 bases remained unmatched. The chain's CDR3 is CASSRMGGQGPYEQYF. The CDR3 nucleotides read TGTGCCAGCTCACGCATGGGGGGACAGGGCCCTTACGAGCAGTACTTC. Based on the CDR3 plus reference TRBV18 and TRBJ2-7, the full variable domain is NAGVMQNPRHLVRRRGQEARLRCSPMKGHSHVYWYRQLPEEGLKFMVYLQKENIIDESGMPKERFSAEFPKEGPSILRIQQVVRGDSAAYFCASSRMGGQGPYEQYFGPGTRLTVT.

This clone came up once. This chain uses TRBV2 with TRBJ2-7; 9 bases map to TRBD1. Germline trimming cut 2 bases from V and 2 bases from J; bases unmatched to any gene: 1. CDR1 is SNHLY, CDR2 FYNNEI, per germline. The CDR3 extends over 14 amino acids. The CDR3 spells CASSERTGAYEQYF. CDR3 coding DNA: TGTGCCAGCAGTGAAAGGACAGGGGCCTACGAGCAGTACTTC.

This rearrangement joins TRBV5-1 to TRBJ2-7, with TRBD1 matching over 8 bases. CDR1 and CDR2 (germline): SGHRS, YFSETQ. This CDR3 is built from 15 residues. V was pared by 0 bases and J by 3 bases, with 5 bases of the junction left unmatched. CDR3 nucleotides: TGCGCCAGCAGCTTGGGCCCTACAGGGGGCTACGAGCAGTACTTC. This translates into CASSLGPTGGYEQYF.

This rearrangement joins TRBV6-5 to TRBJ2-4, with D maybe TRBD2 (5 bases). Germline V gene sequence: CDR1 MNHEY, CDR2 SVGAGI. The germline V and J ends were trimmed by 6 bases and 0 bases, with 6 bases remaining between them. The CDR3 contains 13 residues. CDR3: CASRGVAKNIQYF. CDR3 DNA sequence: TGTGCCAGCAGGGGAGTAGCCAAAAACATTCAGTACTTC.

The rearrangement joins TRBV5-4 to TRBJ1-1; a possible D gene is TRBD1 (5 bases). From germline, CDR1 is SGHNT and CDR2 YYREEE (reference sequence). The V gene lost 4 bases and the J gene lost 0 bases, with 10 bases spanning the gap. There are 14 residues in the CDR3. The DNA of the CDR3 is TGTGCCAGCAGCACGTGGGGGGTGAACACTGAAGCTTTCTTT. Residues: CASSTWGVNTEAFF.

The chain couples TRBV4-2 to TRBJ1-2; TRBD1 is a possible D gene (6 bases). The V gene lost 2 bases and the J gene lost 8 bases, with 18 bases spanning the gap. Germline CDR1 reads LGHNA; CDR2 reads YNFKEQ. The CDR3 sequence is 15 residues long. The CDR3 DNA is TGTGCCAGCAGCCAATCGACAGGACCCAAGGGGGGCTACACCTTC. This codes for CASSQSTGPKGGYTF.

In its sample, this clone was seen a few times. CDR3 in amino acids: CASSSSGGLTDTQYF. Here the CDR3 DNA reads TGTGCCAGCAGTTCTAGCGGGGGCTTAACAGATACGCAGTATTTT. V is TRBV28 and J is TRBJ2-3, with 10 positions matching TRBD2. V dropped 4 bases and J dropped 3; count of bases not matched to a gene: 4. The CDR3 is made up of 15 amino acids. Germline CDR1 MDHEN, CDR2 SYDVKM. Drawing the rest from reference TRBV28 and TRBJ2-3, the complete variable domain is DVKVTQSSRYLVKRTGEKVFLECVQDMDHENMFWYRQDPGLGLRLIYFSYDVKMKEKGDIPEGYSVSREKKERFSLILESASTNQTSMYLCASSSSGGLTDTQYFGPGTRLTVL.

This chain connects TRBV4-1 to TRBJ1-2; D is uncertain. Germline CDR1 is MGHRA and CDR2 is YSYEKL. The CDR3 sequence is 13 residues long. Between the trimmed V and J ends, which lost 1 base and 2 bases, there was a span of 5 bases. The CDR3 DNA reads TGCGCCAGCAGCCAAGCGGGGAACTATGGCTACACCTTC. Amino acids: CASSQAGNYGYTF.

The chain employs TRBV2 and TRBJ2-3, with no clear D. The CDR3 has 13 amino acids. The ends were cut back, 4 bases at V and 2 bases at J, with 7 bases in the middle. The germline V gene encodes CDR1 SNHLY and CDR2 FYNNEI. Written as DNA, the CDR3 is TGTGCCAGCAGTGTGGAGTTCACAGATACGCAGTATTTT. Translated: CASSVEFTDTQYF.

The chain is built from TRBV6-1 and TRBJ2-7; 7 bases map to TRBD1. Losses at the gene ends were 2 bases for V and 2 bases for J; bases not matched to a gene: 6. CDR3 length: 15 residues. Germline loops: CDR1 MNHNS, CDR2 SASEGT. The CDR3, as DNA: TGTGCCAGCAGTGAACCGGGACAGCTTCCCTACGAGCAGTACTTC. Translating it yields CASSEPGQLPYEQYF.

For this clone: The sample contains more than one DNA sequence encoding this CDR3. The gene calls are TRBV5-1 and TRBJ1-1; a possible D gene is TRBD1 (6 bases). V lost 1 base to trimming and J lost 0 bases, with 7 bases between them. The CDR3 has 14 residues. Germline-derived CDR1 and CDR2 are SGHRS and YFSETQ. CDR3 coding DNA: TGCGCCAGCAGCTTGCAGGGGATGAACACTGAAGCTTTCTTT. Translation gives CASSLQGMNTEAFF.

V gene TRBV4-2 combines with J gene TRBJ2-1, with 11 bases that match TRBD2. CDR3 length: 15 amino acids. CDR1 is LGHNA, CDR2 YNFKEQ, per germline. J lost 4 bases, V lost 11 bases, and 10 bases had no gene match. CDR3 sequence (DNA): TGTGCCGGTGGAACAGGGACTAGCGGATACAATGAGCAGTTCTTC. Protein sequence: CAGGTGTSGYNEQFF.

The chain has TRBV5-8 and TRBJ2-7, with a possible D match to TRBD2 (6 bases). Germline lookup yields CDR1 SGHTS and CDR2 YDEGEE. V lost 3 bases to trimming and J lost 1 base, with 11 bases between them. The CDR3 loop spans 14 amino acids. The CDR3 sequence: CASSSDGGSYEQYF. The DNA for the CDR3 is TGTGCCAGCAGCTCGGACGGGGGTTCCTACGAGCAGTACTTC.

This chain uses TRBV11-2 with TRBJ1-6; D possibly corresponds to TRBD1 (5 bases). Germline V gene sequence: CDR1 SGHAT, CDR2 FQNNGV. This CDR3 spans 16 amino acids. Trimming stripped 5 bases from V and 8 bases from J, with 19 bases between. The CDR3 coding sequence is TGTGCCAGCAGCCCCGGGTACCGGGACTCCGATTCACCCCTCCACTTT. This gives the protein CASSPGYRDSDSPLHF.

The V call is TRBV14, the J call TRBJ1-6; the D is unclear. V was pared by 4 bases and J by 2 bases, with 12 bases between. Germline CDR1 reads SGHDN; CDR2 reads FVKESK. The CDR3 spans 16 residues. The CDR3 DNA is TGTGCCAGCAGCCCGCAGACGGGAACCTATAATTCACCCCTCCACTTT. It translates to CASSPQTGTYNSPLHF.

The chain links TRBV19 to TRBJ1-1; D gene unclear. The CDR3 consists of 12 residues. Trimming pared 5 bases from V and 7 bases from J, leaving 11 bases between. Germline V gene data show CDR1 as LNHDA and CDR2 as SQIVND (reference sequence). This chain's CDR3 is CASSPLVGEAFF. For the CDR3, the DNA is TGTGCCAGTAGTCCCCTAGTGGGTGAAGCTTTCTTT.

The J gene is TRBJ2-7, the V gene TRBV6-5, with a possible D match to TRBD2 (5 bases). CDR1 is MNHEY and CDR2 is SVGAGI in the germline V gene. V was clipped by 2 bases and J by 7 bases, with 18 bases between them. CDR3 length: 15 residues. CDR3 coding DNA: TGTGCCAGCAGTTACCCGGGCCCGAGCACGGGGGAGCAGTACTTC. The encoded protein is CASSYPGPSTGEQYF.